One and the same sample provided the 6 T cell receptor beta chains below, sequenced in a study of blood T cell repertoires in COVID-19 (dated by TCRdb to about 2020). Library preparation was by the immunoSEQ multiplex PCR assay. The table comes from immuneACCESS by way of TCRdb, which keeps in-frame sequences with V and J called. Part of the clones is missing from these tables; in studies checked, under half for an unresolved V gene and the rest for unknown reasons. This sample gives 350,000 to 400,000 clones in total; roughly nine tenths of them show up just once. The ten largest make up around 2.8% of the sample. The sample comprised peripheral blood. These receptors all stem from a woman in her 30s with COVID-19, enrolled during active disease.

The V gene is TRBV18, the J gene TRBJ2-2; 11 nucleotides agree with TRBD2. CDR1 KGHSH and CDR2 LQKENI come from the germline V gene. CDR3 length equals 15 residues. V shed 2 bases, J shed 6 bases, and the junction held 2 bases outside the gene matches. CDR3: CASSPTSGRSGELFF. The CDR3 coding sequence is TGTGCCAGCTCACCAACTAGCGGGAGATCCGGGGAGCTGTTTTTT.

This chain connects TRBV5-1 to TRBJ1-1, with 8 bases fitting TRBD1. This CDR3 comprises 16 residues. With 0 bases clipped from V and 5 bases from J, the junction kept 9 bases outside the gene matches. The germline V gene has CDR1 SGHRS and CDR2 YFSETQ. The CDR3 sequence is CASSLAIGQGETEAFF. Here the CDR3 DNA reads TGCGCCAGCAGCTTGGCGATAGGACAGGGAGAAACTGAAGCTTTCTTT.

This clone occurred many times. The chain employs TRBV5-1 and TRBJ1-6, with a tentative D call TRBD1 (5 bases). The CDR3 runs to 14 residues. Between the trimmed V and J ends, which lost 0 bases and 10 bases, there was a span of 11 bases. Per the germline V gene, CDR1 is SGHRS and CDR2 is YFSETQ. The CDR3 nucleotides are TGCGCCAGCAGCTTGGTTACGGGGGACTCACCCCTCCACTTT. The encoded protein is CASSLVTGDSPLHF.

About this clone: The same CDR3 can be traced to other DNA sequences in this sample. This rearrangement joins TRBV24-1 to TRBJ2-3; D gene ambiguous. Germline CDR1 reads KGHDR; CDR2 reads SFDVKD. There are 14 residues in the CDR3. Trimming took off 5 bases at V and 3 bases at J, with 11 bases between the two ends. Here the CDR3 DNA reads TGTGCCACCAGTGGCGGAGTCGGAACAGATACGCAGTATTTT. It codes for CATSGGVGTDTQYF.

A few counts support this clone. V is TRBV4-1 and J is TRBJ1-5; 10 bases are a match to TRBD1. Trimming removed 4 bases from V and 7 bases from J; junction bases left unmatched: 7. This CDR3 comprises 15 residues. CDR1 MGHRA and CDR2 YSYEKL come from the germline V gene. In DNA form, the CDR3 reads TGCGCCAGCAGCCGGGGACAGGGGAATCGACAGCCCCAGCATTTT. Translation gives CASSRGQGNRQPQHF.

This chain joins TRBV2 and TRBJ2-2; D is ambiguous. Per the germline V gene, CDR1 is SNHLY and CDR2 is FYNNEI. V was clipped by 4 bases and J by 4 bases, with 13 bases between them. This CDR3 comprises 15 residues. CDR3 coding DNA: TGTGCCAGCAGTGTAAGGTTACCGGGCACCGGGGAGCTGTTTTTT. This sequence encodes CASSVRLPGTGELFF.